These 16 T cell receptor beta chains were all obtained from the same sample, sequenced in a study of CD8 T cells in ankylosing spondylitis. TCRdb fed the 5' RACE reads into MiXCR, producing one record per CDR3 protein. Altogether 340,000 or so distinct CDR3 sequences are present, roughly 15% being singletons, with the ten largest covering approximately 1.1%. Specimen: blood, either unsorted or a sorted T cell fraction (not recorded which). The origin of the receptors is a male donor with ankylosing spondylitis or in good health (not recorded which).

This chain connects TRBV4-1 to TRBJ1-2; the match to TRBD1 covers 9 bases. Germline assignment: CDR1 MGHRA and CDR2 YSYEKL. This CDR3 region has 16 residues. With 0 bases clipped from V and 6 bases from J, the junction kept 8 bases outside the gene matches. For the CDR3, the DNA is TGCGCCAGCAGCCAAGAGAGGGGACAGGGACGAGATGGCTACACCTTC. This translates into CASSQERGQGRDGYTF.

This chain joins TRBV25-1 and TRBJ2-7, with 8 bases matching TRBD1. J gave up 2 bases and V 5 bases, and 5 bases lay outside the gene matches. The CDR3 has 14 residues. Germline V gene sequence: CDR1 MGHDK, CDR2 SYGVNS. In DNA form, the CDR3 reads TGTGCCAGCAGTCGCGAGACAGGGGCCTACGAGCAGTACTTC. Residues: CASSRETGAYEQYF.

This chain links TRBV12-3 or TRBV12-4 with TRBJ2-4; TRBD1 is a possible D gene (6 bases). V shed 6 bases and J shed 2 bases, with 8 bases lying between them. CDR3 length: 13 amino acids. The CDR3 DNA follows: TGTGCCAGCAGACAGGGAACCAAAAACATTCAGTACTTC. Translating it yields CASRQGTKNIQYF.

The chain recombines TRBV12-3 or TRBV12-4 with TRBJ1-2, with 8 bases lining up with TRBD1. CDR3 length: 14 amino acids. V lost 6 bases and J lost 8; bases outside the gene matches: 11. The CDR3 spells CASSPNRGTKGYTF. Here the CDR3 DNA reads TGTGCCAGCAGCCCCAACAGGGGGACGAAGGGCTACACCTTC.

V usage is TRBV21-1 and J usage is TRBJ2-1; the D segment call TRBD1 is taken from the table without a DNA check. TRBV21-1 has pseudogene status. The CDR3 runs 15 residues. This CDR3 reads CASSRWPHRDNEQFF. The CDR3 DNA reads TGTGCCAGCAGCAGATGGCCACACAGGGACAATGAGCAGTTCTTC.

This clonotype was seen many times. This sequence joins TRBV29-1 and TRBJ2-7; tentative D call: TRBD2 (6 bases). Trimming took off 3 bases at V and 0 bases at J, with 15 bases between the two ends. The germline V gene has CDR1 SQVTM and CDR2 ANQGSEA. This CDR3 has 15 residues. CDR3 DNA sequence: TGCAGCGTTGATCTCGGGGGTGGGCCCTCCTACGAGCAGTACTTC. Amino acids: CSVDLGGGPSYEQYF.

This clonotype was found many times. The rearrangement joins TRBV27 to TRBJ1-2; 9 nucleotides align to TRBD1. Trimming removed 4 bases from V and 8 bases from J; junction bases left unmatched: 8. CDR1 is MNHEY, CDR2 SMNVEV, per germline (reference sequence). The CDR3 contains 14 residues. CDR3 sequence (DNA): TGTGCCAGCAGTTATACCGGGACAGGGATCGGCTACACCTTC. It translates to CASSYTGTGIGYTF.

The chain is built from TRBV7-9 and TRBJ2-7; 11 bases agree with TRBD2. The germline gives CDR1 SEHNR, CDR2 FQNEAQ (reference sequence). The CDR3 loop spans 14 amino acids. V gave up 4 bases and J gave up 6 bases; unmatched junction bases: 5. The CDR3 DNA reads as TGTGCCAGCAGCTCACTAGCGGGAGTATCCGAGCAGTACTTC. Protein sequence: CASSSLAGVSEQYF.

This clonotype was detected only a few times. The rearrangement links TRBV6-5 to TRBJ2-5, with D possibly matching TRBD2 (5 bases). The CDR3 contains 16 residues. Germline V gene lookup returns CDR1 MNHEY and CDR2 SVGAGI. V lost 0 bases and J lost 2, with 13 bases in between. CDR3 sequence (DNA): TGTGCCAGCAGTTACTCGAGAGGAGGTACACAAGAGACCCAGTACTTC. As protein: CASSYSRGGTQETQYF.

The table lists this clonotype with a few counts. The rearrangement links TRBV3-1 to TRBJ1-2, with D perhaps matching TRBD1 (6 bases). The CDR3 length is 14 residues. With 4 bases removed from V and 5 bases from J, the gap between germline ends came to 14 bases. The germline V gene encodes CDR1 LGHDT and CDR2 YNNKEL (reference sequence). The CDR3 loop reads CASSPSGADYGYTF. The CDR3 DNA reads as TGTGCCAGCAGCCCTTCGGGGGCAGATTATGGCTACACCTTC.

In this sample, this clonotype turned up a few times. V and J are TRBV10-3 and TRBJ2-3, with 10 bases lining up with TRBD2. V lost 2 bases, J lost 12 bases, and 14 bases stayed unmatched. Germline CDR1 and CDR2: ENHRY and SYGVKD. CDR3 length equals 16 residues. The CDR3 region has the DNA TGTGCCATCAGTGAGCCCCTCCCTGGACTAGCGGAAGCCCAGTATTTT. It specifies CAISEPLPGLAEAQYF.

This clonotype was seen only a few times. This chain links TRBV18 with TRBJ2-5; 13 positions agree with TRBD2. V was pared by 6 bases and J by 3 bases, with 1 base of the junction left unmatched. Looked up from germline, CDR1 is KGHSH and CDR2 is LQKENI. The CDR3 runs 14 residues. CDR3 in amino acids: CASSGTSGEETQYF. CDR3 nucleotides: TGTGCCAGCTCCGGGACTAGCGGGGAAGAGACCCAGTACTTC.

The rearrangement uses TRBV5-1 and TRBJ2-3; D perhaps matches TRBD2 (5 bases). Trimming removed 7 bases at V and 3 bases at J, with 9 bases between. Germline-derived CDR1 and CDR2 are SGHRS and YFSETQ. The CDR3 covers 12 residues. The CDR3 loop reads CASGESTDTQYF. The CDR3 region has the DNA TGCGCCAGCGGGGAGTCGACAGATACGCAGTATTTT. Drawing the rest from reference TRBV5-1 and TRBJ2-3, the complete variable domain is KAGVTQTPRYLIKTRGQQVTLSCSPISGHRSVSWYQQTPGQGLQFLFEYFSETQRNKGNFPGRFSGRQFSNSRSEMNVSTLELGDSALYLCASGESTDTQYFGPGTRLTVL.

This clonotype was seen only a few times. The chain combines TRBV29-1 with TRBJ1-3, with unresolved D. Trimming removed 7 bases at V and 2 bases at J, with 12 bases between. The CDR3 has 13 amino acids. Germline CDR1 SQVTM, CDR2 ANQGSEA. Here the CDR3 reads CSASDGTGNTIYF. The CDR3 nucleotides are TGCAGCGCGTCAGACGGAACTGGAAACACCATATATTTT.

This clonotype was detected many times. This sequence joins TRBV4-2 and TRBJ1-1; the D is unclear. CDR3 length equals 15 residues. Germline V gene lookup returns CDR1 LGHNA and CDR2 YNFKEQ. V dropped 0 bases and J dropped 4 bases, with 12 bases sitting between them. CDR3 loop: CASSQDKGRITEAFF. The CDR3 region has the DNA TGTGCCAGCAGCCAAGATAAAGGGAGGATCACTGAAGCTTTCTTT.

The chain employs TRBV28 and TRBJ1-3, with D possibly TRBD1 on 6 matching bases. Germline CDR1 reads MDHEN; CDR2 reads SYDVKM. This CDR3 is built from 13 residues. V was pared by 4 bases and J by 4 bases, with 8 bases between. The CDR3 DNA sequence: TGTGCCAGCAGTTGGGGGGGCGGAAACACCATATATTTT. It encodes CASSWGGGNTIYF.